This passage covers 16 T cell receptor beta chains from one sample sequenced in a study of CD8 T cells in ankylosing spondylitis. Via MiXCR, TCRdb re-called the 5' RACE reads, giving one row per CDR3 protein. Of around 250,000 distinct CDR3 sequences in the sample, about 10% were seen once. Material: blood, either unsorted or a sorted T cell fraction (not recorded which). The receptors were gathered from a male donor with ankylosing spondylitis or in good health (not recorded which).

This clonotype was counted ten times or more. The CDR3 loop reads CASIGRFRTEAFF. CDR3 in DNA: TGTGCCAGCATAGGGCGGTTTCGGACTGAAGCTTTCTTT. The chain is built from TRBV12-3 or TRBV12-4 and TRBJ1-1; D gene ambiguous. The V and J ends lost 7 bases and 5 bases respectively, with 14 bases between them. CDR3 length: 13 amino acids.

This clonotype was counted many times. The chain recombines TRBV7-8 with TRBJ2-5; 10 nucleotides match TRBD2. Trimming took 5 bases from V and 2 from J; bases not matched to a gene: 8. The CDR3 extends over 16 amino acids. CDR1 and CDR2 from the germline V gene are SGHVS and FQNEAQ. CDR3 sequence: CASSIPPTSGQETQYF. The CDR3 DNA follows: TGTGCCAGCAGCATTCCTCCGACTAGCGGGCAAGAGACCCAGTACTTC.

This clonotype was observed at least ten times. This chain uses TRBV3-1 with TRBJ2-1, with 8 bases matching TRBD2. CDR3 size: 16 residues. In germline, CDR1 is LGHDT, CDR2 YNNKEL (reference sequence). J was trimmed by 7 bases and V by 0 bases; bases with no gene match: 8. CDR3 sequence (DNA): TGTGCCAGCAGCCAAGATTCCGGGGGGGCAGGAAATGAGCAGTTCTTC. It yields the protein CASSQDSGGAGNEQFF.

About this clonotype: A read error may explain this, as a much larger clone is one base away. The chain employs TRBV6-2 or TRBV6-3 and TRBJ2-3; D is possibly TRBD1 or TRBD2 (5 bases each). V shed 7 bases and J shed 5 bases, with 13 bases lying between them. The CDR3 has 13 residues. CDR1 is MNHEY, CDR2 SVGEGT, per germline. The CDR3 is CASNIGALDTQYF. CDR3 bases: TGTGCCAGCAACATCGGGGCTTTAGATACGCAGTATTTT.

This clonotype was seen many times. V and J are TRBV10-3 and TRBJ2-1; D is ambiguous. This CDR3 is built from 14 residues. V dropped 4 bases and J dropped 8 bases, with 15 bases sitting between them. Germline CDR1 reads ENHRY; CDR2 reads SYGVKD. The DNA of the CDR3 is TGTGCCATCAGTGGGCAGTATGGGATCCATGAGCAGTTCTTC. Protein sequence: CAISGQYGIHEQFF.

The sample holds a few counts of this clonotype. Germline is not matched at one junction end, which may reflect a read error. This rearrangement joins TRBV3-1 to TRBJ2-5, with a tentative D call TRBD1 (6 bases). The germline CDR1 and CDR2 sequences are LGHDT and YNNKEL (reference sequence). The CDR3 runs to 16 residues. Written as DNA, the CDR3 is TGTGCCACCAGCCAAGATCGGGCGGACAGACAAGAGACCCAGTACTTC. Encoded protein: CATSQDRADRQETQYF.

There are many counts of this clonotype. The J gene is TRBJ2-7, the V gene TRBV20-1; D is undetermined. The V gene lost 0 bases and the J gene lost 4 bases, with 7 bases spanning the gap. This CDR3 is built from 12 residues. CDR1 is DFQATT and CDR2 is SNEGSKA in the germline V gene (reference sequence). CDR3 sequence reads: CSAREDGYEQYF. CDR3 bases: TGCAGTGCTAGAGAGGATGGGTACGAGCAGTACTTC.

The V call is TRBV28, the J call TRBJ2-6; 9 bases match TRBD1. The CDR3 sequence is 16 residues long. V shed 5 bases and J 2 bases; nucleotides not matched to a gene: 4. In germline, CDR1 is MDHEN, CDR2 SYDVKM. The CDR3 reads CASSPGDRAGANVLTF. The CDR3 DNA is TGTGCCAGCAGTCCCGGGGACAGGGCTGGGGCCAACGTCCTGACTTTC.

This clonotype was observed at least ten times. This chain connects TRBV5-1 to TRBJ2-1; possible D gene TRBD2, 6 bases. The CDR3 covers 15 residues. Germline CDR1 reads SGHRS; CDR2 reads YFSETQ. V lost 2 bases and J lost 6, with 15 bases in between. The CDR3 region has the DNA TGCGCCAGCAGCTTTAGGCGGGGCCCGTCCAATGAGCAGTTCTTC. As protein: CASSFRRGPSNEQFF.

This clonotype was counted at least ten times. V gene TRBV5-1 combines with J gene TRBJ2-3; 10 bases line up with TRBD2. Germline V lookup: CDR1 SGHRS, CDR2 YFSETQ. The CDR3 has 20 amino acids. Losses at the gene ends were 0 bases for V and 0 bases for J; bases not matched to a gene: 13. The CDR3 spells CASSLEISLAGVFSTDTQYF. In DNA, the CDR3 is TGCGCCAGCAGCTTGGAAATTAGTCTAGCGGGAGTGTTTAGCACAGATACGCAGTATTTT.

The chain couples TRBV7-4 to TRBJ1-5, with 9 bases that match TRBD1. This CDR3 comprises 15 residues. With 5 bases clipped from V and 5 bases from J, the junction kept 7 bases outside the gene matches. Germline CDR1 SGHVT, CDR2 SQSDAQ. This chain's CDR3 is CASSLEDRGYQPQHF. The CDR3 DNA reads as TGTGCCAGCAGCCTAGAGGACAGGGGTTATCAGCCCCAGCATTTT.

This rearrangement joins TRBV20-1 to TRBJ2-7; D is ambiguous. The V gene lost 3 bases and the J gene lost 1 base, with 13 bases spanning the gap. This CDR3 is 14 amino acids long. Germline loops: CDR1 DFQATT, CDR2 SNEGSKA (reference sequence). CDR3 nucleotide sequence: TGCAGTGCTAGCCCCCGTGTCAGGTCCTACGAGCAGTACTTC. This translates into CSASPRVRSYEQYF.

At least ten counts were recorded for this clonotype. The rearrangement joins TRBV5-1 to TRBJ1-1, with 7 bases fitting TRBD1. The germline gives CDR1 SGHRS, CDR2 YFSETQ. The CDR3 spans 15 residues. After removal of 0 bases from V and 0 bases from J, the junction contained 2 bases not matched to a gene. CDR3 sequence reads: CASSLVRGLNTEAFF. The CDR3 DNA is TGCGCCAGCAGCTTGGTCAGGGGGTTGAACACTGAAGCTTTCTTT.

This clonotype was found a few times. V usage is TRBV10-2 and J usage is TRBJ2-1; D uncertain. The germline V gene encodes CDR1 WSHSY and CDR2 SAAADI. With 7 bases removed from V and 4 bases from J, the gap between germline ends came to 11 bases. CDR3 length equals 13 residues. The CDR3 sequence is CASTLPSYNEQFF. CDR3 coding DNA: TGCGCCAGCACTCTTCCCTCTTACAATGAGCAGTTCTTC.

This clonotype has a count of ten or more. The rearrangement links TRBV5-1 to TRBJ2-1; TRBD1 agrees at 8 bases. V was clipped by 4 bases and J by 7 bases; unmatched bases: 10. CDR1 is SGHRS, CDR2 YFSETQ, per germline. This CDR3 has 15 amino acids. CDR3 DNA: TGCGCCAGCAGCCCCGGACAGGGATCCCTTAATGAGCAGTTCTTC. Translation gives CASSPGQGSLNEQFF.

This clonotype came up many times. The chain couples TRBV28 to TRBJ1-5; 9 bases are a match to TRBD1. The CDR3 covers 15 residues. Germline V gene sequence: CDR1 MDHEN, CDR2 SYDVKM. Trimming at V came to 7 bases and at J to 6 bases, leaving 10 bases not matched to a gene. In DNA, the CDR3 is TGTGCCAGCATAACACAGGGGGCCTCGGGTCAGCCCCAGCATTTT. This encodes CASITQGASGQPQHF.